The present T cell receptor (beta chain) was sequenced within a study of neurological immune-mediated disorders. This clonotype was seen repeatedly, ten times or more. The antigen remains undetermined. V shed 5 bases and J 5 bases; nucleotides not matched to a gene: 6. The CDR3 totals 14 residues. Unsorted libraries were generated from 2 million PBMCs. These cells had been stored in RNAlater at -80 C. Study-wide findings and caveats: The expanded clones of different subjects shared no CDR3 amino acid sequences (suggesting private repertoires in all groups).

Synthesis of cDNA was performed by 5'RACE using 10-nucleotide random UMIs. A single record per CDR3 protein comes from TCRdb applying MiXCR to the 5' RACE reads. The table records 71,000 or so distinct CDR3 sequences, 4% to 6% of them present only once. Material: PBMCs. This receptor was identified in a woman in her twenties or thirties with multiple sclerosis. The chain links TRBV12-3 or TRBV12-4 to TRBJ1-2, with TRBD1 identical over 9 bases. The CDR3 protein is CASSPQGAAYGYTF. The DNA for the CDR3 is TGTGCCAGCAGTCCACAGGGGGCTGCTTATGGCTACACCTTC.